This TCR beta chain was observed in a study of T cell clonotyping in hematopoietic cell transplantation. Study overall: Samples: about 28 days before transplant, then days 30, 100 and 180 after. Study results and limitations: Higher Inverse Simpson Index values in graft donor and pretransplant recipient predicted broader posttransplant TCR diversity. Recipient TCR diversity dropped after transplant; expanded clonotypes rose from day 30 to 180. Cells were unsorted, so CD4 and CD8 contributions were not separated.

The protocol was immunoSEQ multiplex PCR, while the TCRdb copy is restricted to in-frame clones and leaves out a portion. The sample has roughly 13,000 clones, around two thirds seen once; the top ten hold 9.5% to 10%. Concerning this clone itself: Its antigen is as yet unknown.

V lost 5 bases, J lost 8 bases, and 18 bases stayed unmatched. Germline V CDR1 and CDR2: MDHEN, SYDVKM. The CDR3 sequence is 17 residues long. Sequences were obtained from PBMCs. The rearrangement joins TRBV28 to TRBJ1-2, with 9 bases aligning to TRBD1. The clonotype was recovered from a human donor who either received an allogeneic hematopoietic cell transplant for a myeloid malignancy or was a related donor (not recorded which). Some clones in this sample may be carry-over from other donors' samples. The chain's CDR3 is CASSLPPWTGATAGYTF. The CDR3 DNA reads TGTGCCAGCAGTCTACCACCCTGGACAGGGGCTACAGCAGGCTACACCTTC.